These 6 T cell receptor beta chains were sequenced from one sample in a study of T-cell memory formation after mild COVID-19. TCRdb ran MiXCR on the 5' RACE reads and lists one entry per CDR3 protein. This sample has approximately 250,000 distinct CDR3 sequences, with around 15% found just once. Sequencing input: PBMCs or a T cell subset sorted from them (not recorded which). All receptors come from a man younger than 35 who had mild COVID-19 (a few samples of this study predate the infection). Cell type and time point are not known.

This clonotype was seen more than once but under ten times. The chain employs TRBV30 and TRBJ2-2, with D possibly called TRBD1 or TRBD2 (6 bases each). From germline, CDR1 is GTSNPN and CDR2 SVGIG (reference sequence). This CDR3 comprises 13 residues. Deletions cut 5 bases from V and 6 bases from J, with 13 bases between. CDR3 in amino acids: CAWHREAAGELFF. The CDR3 DNA sequence: TGTGCCTGGCACAGGGAGGCCGCCGGGGAGCTGTTTTTT.

The chain recombines TRBV2 with TRBJ2-3, with 10 positions matching TRBD2. Germline assignment: CDR1 SNHLY and CDR2 FYNNEI. V was clipped by 1 base and J by 4 bases; unmatched bases: 5. The CDR3 consists of 16 residues. Here the CDR3 reads CASSEGPAGGSDTQYF. For the CDR3, the DNA is TGTGCCAGCAGTGAAGGGCCAGCGGGGGGGTCAGATACGCAGTATTTT.

V is TRBV5-1 and J is TRBJ2-7; D might be TRBD2 (5 bases). Germline V CDR1 and CDR2: SGHRS, YFSETQ. Trimming cost V 2 bases and J 0 bases, with 9 bases left between them. CDR3 length: 14 residues. In DNA form, the CDR3 reads TGCGCCAGCAGCTTAGCTAGCAACTCCTACGAGCAGTACTTC. It codes for CASSLASNSYEQYF.

The chain carries TRBV4-2 and TRBJ1-1; 7 bases map to TRBD1. V was clipped by 8 bases and J by 1 base; unmatched bases: 10. The germline V gene encodes CDR1 LGHNA and CDR2 YNFKEQ. This CDR3 spans 15 amino acids. DNA for the CDR3: TGTGCCAGCCGTCAGCTCGGGACAGAGAACACTGAAGCTTTCTTT. Encoded protein: CASRQLGTENTEAFF.

Of note for this clonotype: A read error may produce the germline difference seen at one junction end. The rearrangement links TRBV7-2 to TRBJ1-2; TRBD1 agrees at 8 bases. The germline gives CDR1 SGHTA, CDR2 FQGNSA. CDR3 size: 14 residues. The CDR3 sequence is CASIPPTGAGGYTF. The DNA of the CDR3 is TGTGCCAGCATCCCCCCGACAGGGGCCGGCGGCTACACATTC.

The CDR3 here is CSASQAGGTDTQYF. CDR3 DNA: TGCAGTGCTAGCCAAGCGGGGGGCACAGATACGCAGTATTTT. This sequence joins TRBV20-1 and TRBJ2-3; TRBD2 agrees at 8 bases. Germline loops: CDR1 DFQATT, CDR2 SNEGSKA (reference sequence). The CDR3 has 14 amino acids. Losses at the gene ends were 3 bases for V and 1 base for J; bases not matched to a gene: 3.